Listed below are T cell receptor beta chains from one sample, sequenced in a study of blood T cell repertoires in COVID-19. TCRdb keeps only in-frame clones here, not all; method: immunoSEQ multiplex PCR. Found here are 300,000 or so clones, approximately 89% of them singletons; the top ten hold 2.2%. Sequences were obtained from peripheral blood. The receptors originated from a woman younger than 45 with COVID-19, enrolled during active disease. The CDR3 runs from the conserved cysteine through the conserved F or W. Each record gives: D gene, V gene, J gene, clone size, CDR3 DNA, CDR3 protein. The D gene is left open where the match is weak. Rows give clone size only sometimes, using once, few, many, or a class for an expanded clone.

D gene: TRBD1; V gene: TRBV4-1; J gene: TRBJ1-2; clone size: once; CDR3 DNA: TGCGCCAGCAGCCCTGGACAGGGAGGTAACTATGGCTACACCTTC; CDR3 protein: CASSPGQGGNYGYTF
D gene: TRBD2; V gene: TRBV12-5; J gene: TRBJ2-7; clone size: -; CDR3 DNA: TGTGCTAGTGGTTTGGTGTTAGGGGGGATAGCGGGGAAATTCTACGAGCAGTACTTC; CDR3 protein: CASGLVLGGIAGKFYEQYF
D gene: TRBD1; V gene: TRBV2; J gene: TRBJ1-5; clone size: -; CDR3 DNA: TGTGCCAGCAGTGATCCCGGACAGGGAGGGGGGTCCCAGCATTTT; CDR3 protein: CASSDPGQGGGSQHF
D gene: -; V gene: TRBV11-2; J gene: TRBJ2-7; clone size: -; CDR3 DNA: TGTGCCAGCAGCTTCGCCTACGAGCAGTACTTC; CDR3 protein: CASSFAYEQYF
D gene: TRBD1; V gene: TRBV2; J gene: TRBJ1-3; clone size: -; CDR3 DNA: TGTGCCAGCAGTGCTCTCGGAGGACAGGGGTTCACCATATATTTT; CDR3 protein: CASSALGGQGFTIYF
D gene: -; V gene: TRBV7-9; J gene: TRBJ2-7; clone size: -; CDR3 DNA: TGTGCCAGCAGCGCCGCAGGCTACGAGCAGTACTTC; CDR3 protein: CASSAAGYEQYF
D gene: -; V gene: TRBV23-1; J gene: TRBJ1-5; clone size: -; CDR3 DNA: TGCGCCAGCAGCCACGGCCCCAGAAGCAGGAGCAATCAGCCCCAGCATTTT; CDR3 protein: CASSHGPRSRSNQPQHF
D gene: -; V gene: TRBV6-6; J gene: TRBJ1-2; clone size: -; CDR3 DNA: TGTGCCAGCAGTTACAGGACAGCCGGCAACTATGGCTACACCTTC; CDR3 protein: CASSYRTAGNYGYTF
D gene: -; V gene: TRBV6-1; J gene: TRBJ2-7; clone size: -; CDR3 DNA: TGTGCCAGCAGTGAAGCGAGAAGGGGGACCTACGAGCAGTACTTC; CDR3 protein: CASSEARRGTYEQYF
D gene: -; V gene: TRBV9; J gene: TRBJ2-7; clone size: -; CDR3 DNA: TGTGCCAGCAGCGTAGCTCAGCAGGGCTTGCAGTACTTC; CDR3 protein: CASSVAQQGLQYF
D gene: TRBD2; V gene: TRBV29-1; J gene: TRBJ2-5; clone size: -; CDR3 DNA: TGCAGCGTTGACGATAGCGGGAGGGCACAAGAGACCCAGTACTTC; CDR3 protein: CSVDDSGRAQETQYF
D gene: -; V gene: TRBV6-1; J gene: TRBJ1-4; clone size: -; CDR3 DNA: TGTGCCAGCAGTGAGTTATGGGGGCGGTCTAATGAAAAACTGTTTTTT; CDR3 protein: CASSELWGRSNEKLFF
D gene: TRBD2; V gene: TRBV18; J gene: TRBJ2-3; clone size: -; CDR3 DNA: TGTGCCAGCTCCCCTCTAAGCGGGAGTTCAACAGATACGCAGTATTTT; CDR3 protein: CASSPLSGSSTDTQYF
D gene: -; V gene: TRBV6-1; J gene: TRBJ2-6; clone size: -; CDR3 DNA: TGTGCCAGCAGTGGAAACAGGTTGGAGCTCTGGGCCAACGTCCTGACTTTC; CDR3 protein: CASSGNRLELWANVLTF
D gene: -; V gene: TRBV9; J gene: TRBJ2-5; clone size: -; CDR3 DNA: TGTGCCAGCAGCGTAGGAGGTGGGGGCGAGGAGACCCAGTACTTC; CDR3 protein: CASSVGGGGEETQYF
D gene: -; V gene: TRBV6-5; J gene: TRBJ1-1; clone size: -; CDR3 DNA: TGTGCCAGCAGTTACTTAGGAGGGGCGGAAGCTTTCTTT; CDR3 protein: CASSYLGGAEAFF
D gene: TRBD2; V gene: TRBV27; J gene: TRBJ2-1; clone size: -; CDR3 DNA: TGTGCCAGCAGTACACCGGGACTAGCGGGAGTTAATGAGCAGTTCTTC; CDR3 protein: CASSTPGLAGVNEQFF
D gene: -; V gene: TRBV19; J gene: TRBJ2-7; clone size: -; CDR3 DNA: TGTGCCAGTAGTAGGAACCCGTCCGGGAAATACGAGCAGTACTTC; CDR3 protein: CASSRNPSGKYEQYF
D gene: -; V gene: TRBV4-1; J gene: TRBJ1-3; clone size: -; CDR3 DNA: TGCGCCAGCAGCCAAGAATATGGGGGGGGCGGAAACACCATATATTTT; CDR3 protein: CASSQEYGGGGNTIYF
D gene: -; V gene: TRBV27; J gene: TRBJ1-1; clone size: once; CDR3 DNA: TGTGCCAGCATCATAGGAGGGAAAGCTTTCTTT; CDR3 protein: CASIIGGKAFF